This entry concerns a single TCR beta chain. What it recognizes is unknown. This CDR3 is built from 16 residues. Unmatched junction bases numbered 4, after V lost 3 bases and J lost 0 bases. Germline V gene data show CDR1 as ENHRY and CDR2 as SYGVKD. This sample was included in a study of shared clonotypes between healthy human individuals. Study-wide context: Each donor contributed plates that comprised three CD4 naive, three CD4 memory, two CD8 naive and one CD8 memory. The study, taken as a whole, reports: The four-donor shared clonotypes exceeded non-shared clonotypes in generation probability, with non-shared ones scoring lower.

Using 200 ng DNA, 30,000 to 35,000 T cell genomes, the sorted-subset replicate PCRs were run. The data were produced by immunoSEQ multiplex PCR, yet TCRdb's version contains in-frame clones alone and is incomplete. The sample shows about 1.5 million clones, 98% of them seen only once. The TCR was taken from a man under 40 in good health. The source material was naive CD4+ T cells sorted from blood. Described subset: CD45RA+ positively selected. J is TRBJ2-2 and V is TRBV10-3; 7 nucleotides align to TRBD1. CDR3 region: CAISESGGSNTGELFF. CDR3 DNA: TGTGCCATCAGTGAATCAGGGGGTTCGAACACCGGGGAGCTGTTTTTT.